The entry below gives a single TCR beta chain sequence along with its context. Its target antigen remains unknown. Per-base qualities were not stored, and no clone one base away is much larger. From cysteine to phenylalanine, the CDR3 is 14 amino acids long. Only the CDR3 DNA is retained, 42 bases long and in frame from the first base. CDR1 SNHLY and CDR2 FYNNEI are derived from the germline V gene. V trim: 5 bases; J trim: 10 bases; unmatched bases: 8. The twin pairs came from the European Cystic Fibrosis Twin and Sibling Study Cohort, which recruited patients from roughly 160 CF clinics across 14 European countries. Zygosity and CFTR genotype were verified in-house, with zygosity tested by multiplex PCR of nine short tandem repeat loci. Peripheral blood was taken from each twin, and clinical parameters were recorded on the day of blood sampling. Genomic DNA was isolated from peripheral blood cells with phenol/chloroform and kept in TE buffer at 4 degrees C.

The data originate from a study of monozygotic twins with cystic fibrosis (dated by TCRdb to about 2021). Regarding the research as a whole: Barcoded libraries were made from around 3 micrograms of fragmented DNA using approximately 15 PCR cycles. The study compared TCR beta repertoires within and between 16 monozygotic twin pairs with cystic fibrosis to assess genetic influence on V and J gene usage. The cohort comprised ten female and six male twin pairs aged roughly 2.0 to 40 years, median approximately 8.8 years, mostly children and adolescents. Twins were ranked among some 1,100 cohort participants for weight-for-height and FEVPerc (FEV1 disease centile) at the day of blood sampling. Data for three of the twin pairs had been reported earlier in a different context.

Following the manufacturer's instructions, the researchers used the immunoSEQ immune profiling system to amplify TCR beta CDR3 regions via multiplex PCR. Sequencing was performed on an Illumina NextSeq system. In the paper's pipeline: Sequence data were processed on the immunoSEQ Analyzer platform, and clonality was calculated as the square root of Simpson's index of productive rearrangements. Similarity in V and J usage was quantified by Jensen-Shannon distance, and CDR3 generation probabilities were calculated with OLGA. The researchers looked up shared CDR3 sequences in the immuneACCESS database (August 2020) and in VDJdb (December 2020). Not all clones reach the TCRdb copy of this immuneACCESS table, which keeps in-frame sequences only. Checked studies attribute under half of the gap to unresolved V genes and leave the rest unexplained. The V and J calls and clone size come from that table; D and trimming were worked out from the DNA. Within this sample are 25,000 to 30,000 clones, with around 85% of them counted one time only. Of the sample, 0.85% to 0.95% falls within the top ten clones.

Overall study outcomes, separate from this receptor: Simpson clonality was generally low (median about 0.0095), suggesting a naive-dominated repertoire, with higher clonality in the most severely affected patients. In 13 of 16 pairs, V gene usage most closely resembled the co-twin's, and the same held for J usage in 8 of 16 pairs, a pattern suggesting genetic constraints. Significantly higher nucleotide-identical clonotype sharing was observed within monozygotic CF twin pairs than between unrelated CF individuals (P = 0.000026, Mann-Whitney). Only a small cohort was studied, and no association of shared CDR3 numbers with age, concordance or disease severity was found.

The receptor was isolated from a girl aged 2 to 10 with cystic fibrosis. The V and J genes are TRBV2 and TRBJ2-6, with TRBD2 identical over 7 junction bases. Specimen: blood. The DNA sequence reads TGTGCCAGCAGTAGCGGGACGTCTTCTAACGTCCTGACTTTC. Translated, this is CASSSGTSSNVLTF. The entire variable domain, with the stretches around the CDR3 drawn from the reference TRBV2 and TRBJ2-6 proteins, is EPEVTQTPSHQVTQMGQEVILRCVPISNHLYFYWYRQILGQKVEFLVSFYNNEISEKSEIFDDQFSVERPDGSNFTLKIRSTKLEDSAMYFCASSSGTSSNVLTFGAGSRLTVL.